The 27 T cell receptor beta chains presented below share a single source sample, sequenced in a study of blood T cell repertoires in COVID-19 (dated by TCRdb to the early 2020s). The library was produced with the immunoSEQ multiplex PCR assay. TCRdb provides this immuneACCESS table in a form limited to in-frame rearrangements. Some clones are lacking; in checked studies, under half of them reflect an unresolved V gene, and why the rest are absent is not known. Present in this sample are more than 300,000 clones, roughly 86% of which were seen just once. The ten largest clones add up to about 1.6% of the sample. Input material: peripheral blood. These receptor sequences come from a woman between 50 and 59 years old with acute or convalescent COVID-19.

This clone turned up a few times. CDR3 bases: TGTGCCAGCAGCTTGCTTTGGGGGGTCGGGGTGAACACTGAAGCTTTCTTT. It translates to CASSLLWGVGVNTEAFF. The chain employs TRBV7-8 and TRBJ1-1, with a weak D call TRBD1 (5 bases). The CDR3 loop spans 17 amino acids. The germline gives CDR1 SGHVS, CDR2 FQNEAQ. V lost 3 bases, J lost 0 bases, and 17 bases lay in between.

V usage is TRBV27 and J usage is TRBJ1-1; D gene ambiguous. Germline CDR1 and CDR2: MNHEY and SMNVEV (reference sequence). Trimming took 7 bases from V and 0 from J, leaving 15 bases between them. This CDR3 contains 15 residues. Here the CDR3 reads CASKFGYLMNTEAFF. CDR3 DNA sequence: TGTGCCAGCAAATTCGGGTACCTAATGAACACTGAAGCTTTCTTT.

The chain joins TRBV3-1 (or the pseudogene TRBV3-2) to TRBJ2-5; the match to TRBD1 covers 7 bases. Losses at the gene ends were 1 base for V and 5 bases for J; bases not matched to a gene: 7. Germline V lookup: CDR1 LGHDT, CDR2 YNNKEL (reference sequence). The CDR3 sequence is 15 residues long. The CDR3 sequence: CASSQGGGFGETQYF. The CDR3 DNA sequence: TGTGCCAGCAGCCAAGGAGGGGGCTTTGGTGAGACCCAGTACTTC.

This chain connects TRBV27 to TRBJ2-1; 11 positions agree with TRBD2. The germline V gene has CDR1 MNHEY and CDR2 SMNVEV (reference sequence). V lost 7 bases to trimming and J lost 6 bases; unmatched junction nucleotides: 8. The CDR3 length is 15 residues. The CDR3 DNA follows: TGTGCCAGCACCCAACTAGCGGGAGTCGGCAATGAGCAGTTCTTC. Translated: CASTQLAGVGNEQFF.

This clone was observed a handful of times. DNA of the CDR3: TGCGCCAGCAGCCAAGGGGACAGGGGGCATGAGGGGTCACCCCTCCACTTT. It yields the protein CASSQGDRGHEGSPLHF. This chain joins TRBV4-1 and TRBJ1-6; TRBD1 agrees at 12 bases. CDR1 and CDR2 from the germline V gene are MGHRA and YSYEKL. V shed 1 base and J 10 bases; nucleotides not matched to a gene: 8. The CDR3 is 17 residues long.

The chain is built from TRBV28 and TRBJ2-4; D may be TRBD1 (6 bases). Trimming shortened V by 5 bases and J by 11 bases, and 19 bases separated the two germline ends. CDR3 size: 14 residues. The germline V gene encodes CDR1 MDHEN and CDR2 SYDVKM. This CDR3 is CASSPWGQTYLQYF. In nucleotides, the CDR3 is TGTGCCAGCAGTCCCTGGGGGCAGACCTACCTTCAGTACTTC.

The gene calls are TRBV5-1 and TRBJ2-7; D is undetermined. The germline V gene has CDR1 SGHRS and CDR2 YFSETQ. The CDR3 extends over 12 amino acids. V was pared by 4 bases and J by 4 bases, with 9 bases between. CDR3 nucleotides: TGCGCCAGCAGCGCACAAGTATACGAGCAGTACTTC. This translates into CASSAQVYEQYF.

This clone was recorded many times. The chain employs TRBV4-1 and TRBJ1-1; 7 nucleotides line up with TRBD1. The germline gives CDR1 MGHRA, CDR2 YSYEKL. The CDR3 consists of 15 residues. J was trimmed by 7 bases and V by 2 bases; bases with no gene match: 10. CDR3 nucleotides: TGCGCCAGCAGCCAAACCTCCAAGGACAGGTTTGAAGCTTTCTTT. Amino acids: CASSQTSKDRFEAFF.

The chain is built from TRBV27 and TRBJ1-1, with TRBD1 matching over 10 bases. The CDR3 spans 15 residues. Germline V CDR1 and CDR2: MNHEY, SMNVEV (reference sequence). After removal of 1 base from V and 10 bases from J, the junction contained 9 bases not matched to a gene. CDR3 protein: CASSLFDRGLYGAFF. CDR3 bases: TGTGCCAGCAGTTTATTCGACAGGGGGCTGTACGGAGCTTTCTTT.

The V gene is TRBV5-5, the J gene TRBJ1-1; D is undetermined. CDR3 length: 12 amino acids. Trimming shortened V by 6 bases and J by 4 bases, and 10 bases separated the two germline ends. Germline CDR1 SGHKS, CDR2 YYEKEE (reference sequence). The CDR3 DNA reads TGTGCCAGCATCCAGACAAGCACTGAAGCTTTCTTT. Its translation is CASIQTSTEAFF.

This sequence joins TRBV28 and TRBJ2-1, with 7 bases identical to TRBD1. Trimming cost V 7 bases and J 7 bases; bases outside gene matches: 13. In germline, CDR1 is MDHEN, CDR2 SYDVKM. This CDR3 is built from 15 residues. CDR3 region: CASTLPRYRGNEQFF. The CDR3 DNA reads as TGTGCCAGCACCCTACCTAGATACAGGGGTAATGAGCAGTTCTTC.

The V call is TRBV7-2, the J call TRBJ2-5; no reliable D call. Per germline, CDR1 SGHTA and CDR2 FQGNSA. The V end was cut by 6 bases, the J end by 5 bases, with 19 bases between. The CDR3 extends over 15 amino acids. CDR3 sequence (DNA): TGTGCCAGCAGTCTAGGCTTAGGATCTGGGGAGACCCAGTACTTC. Amino acids: CASSLGLGSGETQYF. Full variable domain (rest looked up from reference TRBV7-2 and TRBJ2-5): GAGVSQSPSNKVTEKGKDVELRCDPISGHTALYWYRQSLGQGLEFLIYFQGNSAPDKSGLPSDRFSAERTGGSVSTLTIQRTQQEDSAVYLCASSLGLGSGETQYFGPGTRLLVL.

The CDR3 DNA reads as TGTGCCAGCAGCTACACCGGGACTAACCCCTACGAGCAGTACTTC. Protein: CASSYTGTNPYEQYF. This sequence joins TRBV5-4 and TRBJ2-7, with 7 bases aligning to TRBD2. The J segment lost 2 bases and the V segment lost 3 bases, leaving 8 bases of the junction unmatched. Germline-derived CDR1 and CDR2 are SGHNT and YYREEE (reference sequence). This CDR3 spans 15 amino acids.

This clone appeared a few times. J is TRBJ2-3 and V is TRBV9; no firm D call. V dropped 4 bases and J dropped 0 bases, with 9 bases sitting between them. CDR1 is SGDLS, CDR2 YYNGEE, per germline. There are 14 residues in the CDR3. CDR3 nucleotide sequence: TGTGCCAGCAGCAGAGGCTGGAGCACAGATACGCAGTATTTT. Its translation is CASSRGWSTDTQYF.

The chain uses TRBV7-2 and TRBJ1-1; the D is unclear. Trimming shortened V by 2 bases and J by 1 base, and 8 bases separated the two germline ends. This CDR3 spans 14 amino acids. Germline lookup yields CDR1 SGHTA and CDR2 FQGNSA. The CDR3 loop is CASSLYTGNTEAFF. CDR3 coding DNA: TGTGCCAGCAGCTTATATACCGGGAACACTGAAGCTTTCTTT.

This clone was found a few times. V is TRBV5-6 and J is TRBJ2-1; 8 positions agree with TRBD1. The germline V gene has CDR1 SGHDT and CDR2 YYEEEE. The length of the CDR3 is 16 residues. V was pared by 0 bases and J by 4 bases, with 6 bases of the junction left unmatched. Here the CDR3 reads CASSLGNRGFYNEQFF. CDR3 in DNA: TGTGCCAGCAGCTTGGGAAACAGGGGGTTTTACAATGAGCAGTTCTTC.

The chain couples TRBV7-2 to TRBJ2-2; 7 positions agree with TRBD1. Germline V gene sequence: CDR1 SGHTA, CDR2 FQGNSA. V shed 5 bases, J shed 6 bases, and the junction held 12 bases outside the gene matches. The CDR3 extends over 16 amino acids. CDR3 DNA: TGTGCCAGCAGCGGATTCTCAGGGGGATTGGCCGGGGAGCTGTTTTTT. Residues: CASSGFSGGLAGELFF. Drawing the rest from reference TRBV7-2 and TRBJ2-2, the complete variable domain is GAGVSQSPSNKVTEKGKDVELRCDPISGHTALYWYRQSLGQGLEFLIYFQGNSAPDKSGLPSDRFSAERTGGSVSTLTIQRTQQEDSAVYLCASSGFSGGLAGELFFGEGSRLTVL.

The chain employs TRBV5-1 and TRBJ2-7; D is possibly TRBD1 (6 bases). V lost 2 bases and J lost 4, with 16 bases in between. The CDR3 loop spans 15 amino acids. CDR1 is SGHRS, CDR2 YFSETQ, per germline. In DNA form, the CDR3 reads TGCGCCAGCAGCTTAGCTACAGGGAGACTTTACGAGCAGTACTTC. Its translation: CASSLATGRLYEQYF.

The V and J genes are TRBV5-8 and TRBJ2-3; 9 nucleotides agree with TRBD1. CDR1 and CDR2 (germline): SGHTS, YDEGEE. Trimming at V came to 5 bases and at J to 1 base, leaving 5 bases not matched to a gene. This CDR3 spans 15 amino acids. The CDR3 reads CASSQTGGGTDTQYF. DNA for the CDR3: TGTGCCAGCAGTCAGACAGGGGGAGGCACAGATACGCAGTATTTT. The full variable domain, completed using reference TRBV5-8 and TRBJ2-3, is EAGVTQSPTHLIKTRGQQATLRCSPISGHTSVYWYQQALGLGLQFLLWYDEGEERNRGNFPPRFSGRQFPNYSSELNVNALELEDSALYLCASSQTGGGTDTQYFGPGTRLTVL.

This clone occurred once. The chain uses TRBV28 and TRBJ2-1, with D maybe TRBD2 (5 bases). Per germline, CDR1 MDHEN and CDR2 SYDVKM. The CDR3 sequence is 17 residues long. Deletions cut 6 bases from V and 6 bases from J, with 24 bases between. CDR3 amino acids: CASRPPTTARGSNEQFF. The CDR3 DNA follows: TGTGCCAGCAGACCCCCGACCACAGCACGCGGGTCCAATGAGCAGTTCTTC. Combining the CDR3 with reference TRBV28 and TRBJ2-1 gives the whole variable domain DVKVTQSSRYLVKRTGEKVFLECVQDMDHENMFWYRQDPGLGLRLIYFSYDVKMKEKGDIPEGYSVSREKKERFSLILESASTNQTSMYLCASRPPTTARGSNEQFFGPGTRLTVL.

The chain joins TRBV11-1 to TRBJ2-1, with 10 bases identical to TRBD2. Germline assignment: CDR1 SGHAT and CDR2 FQDESV (reference sequence). V was clipped by 4 bases and J by 4 bases; unmatched bases: 4. This CDR3 is 15 amino acids long. CDR3 nucleotides: TGTGCCAGCAGCTCTAGCGGGAGTGGGTACAATGAGCAGTTCTTC. Translation: CASSSSGSGYNEQFF.

The CDR3 loop reads CASSLGTGGNYGYTF. The CDR3 bases are TGCGCCAGCAGCTTGGGAACAGGGGGGAACTATGGCTACACCTTC. The gene calls are TRBV5-1 and TRBJ1-2; TRBD1 agrees at 8 bases. Unmatched junction bases numbered 3, after V lost 0 bases and J lost 2 bases. The CDR3 extends over 15 amino acids. In germline, CDR1 is SGHRS, CDR2 YFSETQ.

This sequence joins TRBV3-1 (or the pseudogene TRBV3-2) and TRBJ2-3, with 9 bases matching TRBD2. V shed 2 bases and J 0 bases; nucleotides not matched to a gene: 6. Germline values: CDR1 LGHDT, CDR2 YNNKEL (reference sequence). CDR3 size: 17 residues. CDR3 sequence (DNA): TGTGCCAGCAGCCAACCGTTGACTAGCGGCAGCACAGATACGCAGTATTTT. Amino acid sequence: CASSQPLTSGSTDTQYF.

The gene calls are TRBV13 and TRBJ1-1, with TRBD1 as a possible D gene (5 bases). V lost 3 bases to trimming and J lost 2 bases, with 13 bases between them. This CDR3 is built from 15 residues. Germline-derived CDR1 and CDR2 are PRHDT and FYEKMQ (reference sequence). The chain's CDR3 is CASSLERGTNTEAFF. For the CDR3, the DNA is TGTGCCAGCAGCTTGGAAAGGGGCACCAACACTGAAGCTTTCTTT.

Remarks on this clone: This specimen includes other DNA sequences encoding the same CDR3. The chain couples TRBV7-3 to TRBJ2-7, with TRBD2 matching over 12 bases. Germline V gene lookup returns CDR1 SGHTA and CDR2 FQGTGA. The length of the CDR3 is 14 residues. The junction had 4 bases not matched to a gene; V was cut back by 5 bases and J by 5 bases. The CDR3 DNA reads as TGTGCCAGCAGCCTGGGACTAGCGGGCGACGAGCAGTACTTC. It is translated as CASSLGLAGDEQYF.

The sample holds a few counts of this clone. The chain combines TRBV7-2 with TRBJ1-4; D unresolved. CDR3 length equals 12 residues. The ends were cut back, 5 bases at V and 14 bases at J, with 15 bases in the middle. From germline, CDR1 is SGHTA and CDR2 FQGNSA. The CDR3 is CASSPNGPELFF. CDR3 DNA sequence: TGTGCCAGCAGCCCAAATGGGCCTGAGCTGTTTTTT.

This clone was seen only once. This chain links TRBV4-3 with TRBJ1-5; 10 positions agree with TRBD1. CDR3 length: 16 amino acids. CDR1 and CDR2 (germline): LGHNA, YSLEER. Losses at the gene ends were 3 bases for V and 5 bases for J; bases not matched to a gene: 7. For the CDR3, the DNA is TGCGCCAGCAGCCAGGAATTGGACAGGGGGGATCAGCCCCAGCATTTT. It codes for CASSQELDRGDQPQHF.